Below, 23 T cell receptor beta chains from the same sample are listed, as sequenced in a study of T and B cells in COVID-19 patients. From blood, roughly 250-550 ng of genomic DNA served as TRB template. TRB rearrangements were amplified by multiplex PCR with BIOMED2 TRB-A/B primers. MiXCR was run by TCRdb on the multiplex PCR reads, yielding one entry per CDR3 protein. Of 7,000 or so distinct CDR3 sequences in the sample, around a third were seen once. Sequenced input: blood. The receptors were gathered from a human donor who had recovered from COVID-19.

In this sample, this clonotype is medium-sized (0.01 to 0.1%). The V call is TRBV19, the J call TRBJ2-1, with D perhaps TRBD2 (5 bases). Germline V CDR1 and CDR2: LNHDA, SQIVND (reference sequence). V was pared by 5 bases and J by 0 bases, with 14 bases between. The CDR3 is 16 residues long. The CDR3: CASSPRTSHSYNEQFF. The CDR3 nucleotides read TGTGCCAGTAGTCCCCGGACTTCCCACTCCTACAATGAGCAGTTCTTC. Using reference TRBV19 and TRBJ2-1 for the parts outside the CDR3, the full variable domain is DGGITQSPKYLFRKEGQNVTLSCEQNLNHDAMYWYRQDPGQGLRLIYYSQIVNDFQKGDIAEGYSVSREKKESFPLTVTSAQKNPTAFYLCASSPRTSHSYNEQFFGPGTRLTVL.

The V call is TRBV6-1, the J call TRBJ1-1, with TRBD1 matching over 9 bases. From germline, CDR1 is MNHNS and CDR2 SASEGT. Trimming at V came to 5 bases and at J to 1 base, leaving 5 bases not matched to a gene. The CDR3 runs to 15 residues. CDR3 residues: CASSSRQGGNTEAFF. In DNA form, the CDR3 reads TGTGCCAGCAGTTCGCGACAGGGGGGGAACACTGAAGCTTTCTTT.

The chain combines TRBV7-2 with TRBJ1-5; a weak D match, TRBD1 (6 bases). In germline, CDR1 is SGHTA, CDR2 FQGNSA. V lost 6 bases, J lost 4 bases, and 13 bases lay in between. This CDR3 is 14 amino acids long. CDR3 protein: CASRSTGLNQPQHF. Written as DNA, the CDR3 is TGTGCCAGCAGATCTACAGGGTTAAATCAGCCCCAGCATTTT.

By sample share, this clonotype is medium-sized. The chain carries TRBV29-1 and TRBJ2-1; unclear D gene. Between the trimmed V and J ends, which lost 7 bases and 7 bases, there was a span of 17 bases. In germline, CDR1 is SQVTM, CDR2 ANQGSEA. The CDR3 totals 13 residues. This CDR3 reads CSAPVPVGNEQFF. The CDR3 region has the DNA TGCAGCGCCCCGGTTCCGGTCGGGAATGAGCAGTTCTTC.

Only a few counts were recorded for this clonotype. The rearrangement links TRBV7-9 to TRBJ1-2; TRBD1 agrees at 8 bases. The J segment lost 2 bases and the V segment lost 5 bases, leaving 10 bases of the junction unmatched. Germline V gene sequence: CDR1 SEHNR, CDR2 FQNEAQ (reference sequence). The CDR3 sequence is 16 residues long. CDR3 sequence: CASSPFQGAGNYGYTF. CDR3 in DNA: TGTGCCAGCAGCCCCTTTCAGGGGGCAGGGAACTATGGCTACACCTTC.

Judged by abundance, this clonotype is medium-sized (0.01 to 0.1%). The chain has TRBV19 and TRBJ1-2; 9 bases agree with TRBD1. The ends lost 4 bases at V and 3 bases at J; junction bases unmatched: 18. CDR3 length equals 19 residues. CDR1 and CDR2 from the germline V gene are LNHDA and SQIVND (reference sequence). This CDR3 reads CASSTQGQGSYQIHYGYTF. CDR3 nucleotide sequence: TGTGCCAGTAGTACCCAGGGACAGGGTTCTTACCAGATTCACTATGGCTACACCTTC.

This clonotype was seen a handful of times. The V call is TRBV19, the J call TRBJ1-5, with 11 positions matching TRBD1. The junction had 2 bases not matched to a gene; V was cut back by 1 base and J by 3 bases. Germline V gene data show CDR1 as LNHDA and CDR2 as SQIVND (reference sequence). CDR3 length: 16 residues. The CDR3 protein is CASSIGTGGFNQPQHF. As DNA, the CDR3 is TGTGCCAGTAGTATAGGGACAGGGGGCTTCAATCAGCCCCAGCATTTT.

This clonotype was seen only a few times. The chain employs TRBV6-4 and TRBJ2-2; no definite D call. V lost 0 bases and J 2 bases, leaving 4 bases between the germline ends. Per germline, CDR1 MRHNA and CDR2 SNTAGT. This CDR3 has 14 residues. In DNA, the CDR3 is TGTGCCAGCAGTGACTCCCTAAACACCGGGGAGCTGTTTTTT. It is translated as CASSDSLNTGELFF.

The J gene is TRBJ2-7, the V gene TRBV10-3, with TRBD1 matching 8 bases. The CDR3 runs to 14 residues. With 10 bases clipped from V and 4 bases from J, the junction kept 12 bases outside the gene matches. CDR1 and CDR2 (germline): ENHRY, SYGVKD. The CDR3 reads CASLRGPDSYEQYV. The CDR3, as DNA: TGTGCCAGCCTCAGGGGGCCTGACTCTTACGAGCAGTACGTC.

The DNA of the CDR3 is TGTGCCAGCAGCTTGGACCCAGGGGCCACAGAAAACATTCAGTACTTC. This encodes CASSLDPGATENIQYF. The genes are TRBV5-4 and TRBJ2-4; TRBD1 might be the D (6 bases). V lost 0 bases to trimming and J lost 5 bases, with 15 bases between them. CDR3 length: 16 amino acids. The V gene's germline CDR1 is SGHNT and CDR2 YYREEE (reference sequence).

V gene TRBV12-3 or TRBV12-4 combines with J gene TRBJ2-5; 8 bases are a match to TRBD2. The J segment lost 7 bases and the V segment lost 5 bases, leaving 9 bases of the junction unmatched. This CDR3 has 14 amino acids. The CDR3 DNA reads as TGTGCCAGCAGTCCGGGGGGGCAAGGGGTGACCCAGTACTTC. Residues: CASSPGGQGVTQYF.

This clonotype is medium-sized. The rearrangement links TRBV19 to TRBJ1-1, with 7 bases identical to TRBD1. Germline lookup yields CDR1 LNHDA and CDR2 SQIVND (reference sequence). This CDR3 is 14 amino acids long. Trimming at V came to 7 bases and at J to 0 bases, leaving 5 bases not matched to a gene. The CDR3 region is CASNVDRLNTEAFF. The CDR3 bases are TGTGCCAGTAACGTGGACAGGTTGAACACTGAAGCTTTCTTT.

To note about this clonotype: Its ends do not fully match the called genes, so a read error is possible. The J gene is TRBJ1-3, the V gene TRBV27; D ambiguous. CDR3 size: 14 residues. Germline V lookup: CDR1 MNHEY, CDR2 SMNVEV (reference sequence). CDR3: CVSRSALSGNTIYF. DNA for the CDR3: TGTGTCAGCAGATCAGCTTTATCTGGAAACACCATATATTTT.

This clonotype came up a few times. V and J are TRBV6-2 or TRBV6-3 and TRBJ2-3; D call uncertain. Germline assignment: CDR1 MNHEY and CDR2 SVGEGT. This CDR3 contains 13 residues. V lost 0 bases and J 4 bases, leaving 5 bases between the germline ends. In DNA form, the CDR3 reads TGTGCCAGCAGTTACTCCTCCGCAGATACGCAGTATTTT. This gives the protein CASSYSSADTQYF.

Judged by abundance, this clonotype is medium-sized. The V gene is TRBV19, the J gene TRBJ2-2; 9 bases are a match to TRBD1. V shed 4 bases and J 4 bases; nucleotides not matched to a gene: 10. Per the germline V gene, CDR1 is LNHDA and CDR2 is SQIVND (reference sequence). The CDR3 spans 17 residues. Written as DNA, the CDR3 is TGTGCCAGTAGTACCTACTCCGACAGGGGGGTCACCGGGGAGCTGTTTTTT. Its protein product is CASSTYSDRGVTGELFF.

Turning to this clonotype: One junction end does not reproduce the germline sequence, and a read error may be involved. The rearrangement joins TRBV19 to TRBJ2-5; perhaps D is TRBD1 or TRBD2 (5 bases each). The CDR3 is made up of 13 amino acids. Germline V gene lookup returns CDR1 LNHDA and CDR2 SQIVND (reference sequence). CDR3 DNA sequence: TGTGCCAGTAGCCAGGGAGTTGGCCCTGCCGAACACTTC. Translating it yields CASSQGVGPAEHF.

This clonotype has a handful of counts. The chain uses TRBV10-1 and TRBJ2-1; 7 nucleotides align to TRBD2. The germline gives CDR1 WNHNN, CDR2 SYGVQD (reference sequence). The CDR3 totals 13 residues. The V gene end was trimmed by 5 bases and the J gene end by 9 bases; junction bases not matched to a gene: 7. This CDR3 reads CASSTGLVGEQFF. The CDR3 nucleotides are TGCGCCAGCAGTACTGGACTAGTTGGTGAGCAGTTCTTC.

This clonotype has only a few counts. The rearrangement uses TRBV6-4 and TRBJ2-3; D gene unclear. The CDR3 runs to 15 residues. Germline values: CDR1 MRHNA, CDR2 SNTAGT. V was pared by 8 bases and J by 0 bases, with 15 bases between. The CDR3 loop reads CASRPDGSSTDTQYF. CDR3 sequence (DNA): TGTGCCAGCCGTCCGGACGGCTCTAGCACAGATACGCAGTATTTT.

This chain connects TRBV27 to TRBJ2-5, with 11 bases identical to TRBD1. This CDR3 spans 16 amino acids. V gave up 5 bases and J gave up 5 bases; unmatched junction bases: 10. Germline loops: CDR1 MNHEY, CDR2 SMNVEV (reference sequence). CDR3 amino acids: CASSRGTGGGVETQYF. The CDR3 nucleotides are TGTGCCAGCAGTCGGGGGACAGGGGGTGGTGTTGAGACCCAGTACTTC.

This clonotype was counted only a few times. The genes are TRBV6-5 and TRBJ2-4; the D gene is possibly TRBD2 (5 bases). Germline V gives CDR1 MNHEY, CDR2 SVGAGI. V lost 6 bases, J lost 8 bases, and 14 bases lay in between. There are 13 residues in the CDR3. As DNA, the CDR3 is TGTGCCAGCAGGGCTTCCGGGGAAGACATTCAGTACTTC. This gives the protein CASRASGEDIQYF.

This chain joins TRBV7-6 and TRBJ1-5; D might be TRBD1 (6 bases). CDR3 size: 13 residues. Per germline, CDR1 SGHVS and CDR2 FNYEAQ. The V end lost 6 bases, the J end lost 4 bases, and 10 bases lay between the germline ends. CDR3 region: CASSGQLNQPQHF. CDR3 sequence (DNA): TGTGCCAGCAGTGGACAGTTAAATCAGCCCCAGCATTTT. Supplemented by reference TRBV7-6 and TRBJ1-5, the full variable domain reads GAGVSQSPRYKVTKRGQDVALRCDPISGHVSLYWYRQALGQGPEFLTYFNYEAQQDKSGLPNDRFSAERPEGSISTLTIQRTEQRDSAMYRCASSGQLNQPQHFGDGTRLSIL.

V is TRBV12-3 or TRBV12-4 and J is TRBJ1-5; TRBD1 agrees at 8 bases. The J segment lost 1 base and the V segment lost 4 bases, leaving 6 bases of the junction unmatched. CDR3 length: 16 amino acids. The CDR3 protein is CASSWADRGSNQPQHF. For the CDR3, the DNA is TGTGCCAGCAGTTGGGCCGACAGGGGAAGCAATCAGCCCCAGCATTTT.

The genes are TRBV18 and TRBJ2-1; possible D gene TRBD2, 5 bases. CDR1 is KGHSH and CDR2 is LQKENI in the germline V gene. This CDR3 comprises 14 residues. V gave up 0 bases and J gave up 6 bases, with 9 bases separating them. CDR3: CASSPPDLRNEQFF. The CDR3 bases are TGTGCCAGCTCACCACCGGACTTGCGCAATGAGCAGTTCTTC.